This TCR beta chain stems from a study of T cells in Graves' hyperthyroidism and ophthalmopathy. This clonotype has a handful of counts. No antigen is known for it. Absence of ophthalmopathy progression within 18 months defined stable Graves' hyperthyroidism. Those with hyperthyroidism were 18 to 65 years old, newly diagnosed, and ill for under 2 months. Patients showing uncontrolled infection, other autoimmune disease, pregnancy or lactation were ineligible. Notes on the study in general: Most clonotypes expanded in thyroid above 0.001 were likewise present in blood.

Germline-derived CDR1 and CDR2 are SGDLS and YYNGEE. V gave up 0 bases and J gave up 0 bases, with 10 bases separating them. The CDR3 has 15 amino acids. TCR beta CDR3 regions were amplified from RNA. With the HTBI primer set, the TCR CDR3 went through a first round of RT-PCR. TCRdb redid the calling of the multiplex PCR reads with MiXCR, one entry per CDR3 protein. There are approximately 360,000 distinct CDR3 sequences in the sample; 25% occur only once, and around 79% lies in the top ten. This chain links TRBV9 with TRBJ2-7; D possibly corresponds to TRBD1 (6 bases). This receptor was obtained from a man aged 50 to 60 with Graves' hyperthyroidism. The specimen sequenced was blood. The CDR3 loop reads CASSVEQGPSYEQYF. The CDR3 nucleotides read TGTGCCAGCAGCGTAGAGCAGGGGCCCTCCTACGAGCAGTACTTC.